This TCR beta chain was sequenced during a study of metastatic and nonmetastatic thyroid tumors. Study overall: It was across blood and tumor or nodule tissue from malignant and benign thyroid patients that repertoires were compared.

V lost 4 bases, J lost 5 bases, and 14 bases lay in between. The CDR3 has 15 residues. The germline gives CDR1 KGHDR, CDR2 SFDVKD. Authors' processing steps: A classifier for distant metastasis in papillary thyroid cancer was constructed using CDR3 differences observed across clinicopathological groups. TCRdb called clones again from the PCR reads with MiXCR. V and J calls and clone size were set by TCRdb, not the authors. Seen here are tens of thousands of clones, roughly 50% observed once, and the top ten hold around 22%. Patients were all untreated before their thyroid surgery. This clone was seen a few times.

The specimen sequenced was tumor tissue. This clonotype originated in a male donor with papillary thyroid cancer or a benign thyroid nodule (not recorded which). Some clones in this sample may be carry-over from other donors' samples. V usage is TRBV24-1 and J usage is TRBJ2-1; tentatively, D is TRBD2 (6 bases). The CDR3 region is CATSDPGTLDNEQFF. In DNA, the CDR3 is TGTGCCACCAGTGACCCGGGGACTTTGGACAATGAGCAGTTCTTC.